Listed here are 15 T cell receptor beta chains from one sample, sequenced in a study of OX40 agonist ivuxolimab in advanced cancers. Profiling relied on immunoSEQ multiplex PCR, and the TCRdb table lists in-frame clones only, not all of them. The sample consists of some 90,000 clones, just over 90% of them appearing once. Sequenced material: CD4+ or CD8+ T cells sorted from blood, taken in a trial of the OX40 agonist ivuxolimab. These receptors all come from an adult with an advanced solid tumor such as melanoma, head and neck, liver or kidney cancer.

This rearrangement joins TRBV6-5 to TRBJ2-7, with no clear D. V was cut by 6 bases and J by 3 bases, with 15 bases left in between. Germline-derived CDR1 and CDR2 are MNHEY and SVGAGI. The CDR3 length is 14 residues. The CDR3 DNA follows: TGTGCCAGCAGGCCGAGGCAAACAAGCTACGAGCAGTACTTC. This sequence encodes CASRPRQTSYEQYF.

In DNA form, the CDR3 reads TGTGCCAGCGCCGACAGGGCCCGGGGTAATGAAAAACTGTTTTTT. As protein: CASADRARGNEKLFF. The chain carries TRBV28 and TRBJ1-4; 7 positions agree with TRBD1. The length of the CDR3 is 15 residues. The germline V gene encodes CDR1 MDHEN and CDR2 SYDVKM. V trimming: 8 bases; J trimming: 4 bases; junction bases outside the gene matches: 10.

The genes are TRBV4-1 and TRBJ2-5, with 9 bases lining up with TRBD2. With 2 bases clipped from V and 2 bases from J, the junction kept 6 bases outside the gene matches. The CDR3 consists of 16 residues. Per germline, CDR1 MGHRA and CDR2 YSYEKL. CDR3 nucleotide sequence: TGCGCCAGCAGCCAAAGACAGGCGGGAGGGCAAGAGACCCAGTACTTC. As protein: CASSQRQAGGQETQYF.

This clone was found once. V is TRBV5-1 and J is TRBJ2-7; D is possibly TRBD2 (6 bases). Germline lookup yields CDR1 SGHRS and CDR2 YFSETQ. Trimming left V 3 bases short and J 2 bases short, with 12 bases between. The CDR3 is made up of 14 amino acids. The CDR3 region has the DNA TGCGCCAGCAGCTCCAATAGCGGTACCTACGAGCAGTACTTC. The encoded protein is CASSSNSGTYEQYF.

The genes are TRBV4-3 and TRBJ2-3; no clear D gene. CDR3 length equals 17 residues. V was shortened by 0 bases and J by 0 bases, with 13 bases between the two germline ends. CDR1 and CDR2 from the germline V gene are LGHNA and YSLEER. The CDR3 DNA reads TGCGCCAGCAGCCAAGACCTCCTGGCGGTTAGCACAGATACGCAGTATTTT. Amino acid sequence: CASSQDLLAVSTDTQYF.

This clone was picked up one time. V and J are TRBV7-9 and TRBJ2-1; 10 nucleotides agree with TRBD2. The ends lost 1 base at V and 4 bases at J; junction bases unmatched: 4. Germline V gene lookup returns CDR1 SEHNR and CDR2 FQNEAQ (reference sequence). This CDR3 spans 16 amino acids. For the CDR3, the DNA is TGTGCCAGCAGCTTAGACTCTAGCGGGAGATACAATGAGCAGTTCTTC. Protein sequence: CASSLDSSGRYNEQFF.

The chain carries TRBV7-2 and TRBJ2-7, with D tentatively TRBD1 or TRBD2 (5 bases each). Germline values: CDR1 SGHTA, CDR2 FQGNSA. This CDR3 region has 14 residues. Trimming removed 5 bases from V and 0 bases from J, with 11 bases in between. The CDR3 region has the DNA TGTGCCAGCAGCCCCGGGACGACCTCCTACGAGCAGTACTTC. Translation: CASSPGTTSYEQYF.

The chain carries TRBV7-9 and TRBJ2-2; 10 nucleotides match TRBD1. The CDR3 is made up of 13 amino acids. The V gene end was trimmed by 5 bases and the J gene end by 6 bases; junction bases not matched to a gene: 0. Germline V gene lookup returns CDR1 SEHNR and CDR2 FQNEAQ (reference sequence). The CDR3 region is CASSGQGAGELFF. The CDR3 DNA reads TGTGCCAGCAGCGGACAGGGGGCCGGGGAGCTGTTTTTT.

The gene calls are TRBV5-1 and TRBJ2-3; 12 nucleotides agree with TRBD2. The CDR3 covers 18 residues. The germline V gene encodes CDR1 SGHRS and CDR2 YFSETQ. The trim removed 4 bases at V and 4 bases at J, leaving 13 bases unmatched. CDR3 DNA: TGCGCCAGCAGCCCGACGGTGACTAGCGGGAGTAAATCAGATACGCAGTATTTT. It specifies CASSPTVTSGSKSDTQYF.

DNA of the CDR3: TGTGCCTGGAGTGTACCCCCCGACGGGTCAGATACGCAGTATTTT. This sequence encodes CAWSVPPDGSDTQYF. This chain joins TRBV30 and TRBJ2-3; no definite D call. Germline values: CDR1 GTSNPN, CDR2 SVGIG (reference sequence). The CDR3 is 15 residues long. V was shortened by 0 bases and J by 4 bases, with 14 bases between the two germline ends.

This clone was recorded only once. The V call is TRBV28, the J call TRBJ2-7; 13 bases are shared with TRBD2. Germline CDR1 and CDR2: MDHEN and SYDVKM. V was clipped by 4 bases and J by 4 bases; unmatched bases: 13. The CDR3 is made up of 18 amino acids. This CDR3 reads CASSSRTPGLAGVYEQYF. The CDR3 bases are TGTGCCAGCAGTTCCCGAACCCCTGGACTAGCGGGAGTTTACGAGCAGTACTTC.

The chain employs TRBV5-1 and TRBJ2-1; 7 bases fit TRBD2. The CDR3 spans 17 residues. Unmatched junction bases numbered 10, after V lost 4 bases and J lost 0 bases. Germline CDR1 reads SGHRS; CDR2 reads YFSETQ. The CDR3 DNA is TGCGCCAGCAGCCTCGGGGGGACTGCAACCTCCTACAATGAGCAGTTCTTC. Amino acid sequence: CASSLGGTATSYNEQFF.

The genes are TRBV6-6 and TRBJ2-1; possible D gene TRBD2, 6 bases. Germline V gene data show CDR1 as MNHNY and CDR2 as SVGAGI (reference sequence). The CDR3 consists of 15 residues. Deletions cut 2 bases from V and 0 bases from J, with 8 bases between. In DNA form, the CDR3 reads TGTGCCAGCAGTTACACTAGCTTCTCCTACAATGAGCAGTTCTTC. This sequence encodes CASSYTSFSYNEQFF.

This clone has only one observation. The DNA for the CDR3 is TGTGCCAGCTCACCAAGGACAGCAAATACACAAGAGACCCAGTACTTC. Its protein product is CASSPRTANTQETQYF. V and J are TRBV18 and TRBJ2-5; maybe TRBD1 (6 bases). Germline loops: CDR1 KGHSH, CDR2 LQKENI. V dropped 2 bases and J dropped 2 bases, with 15 bases sitting between them. This CDR3 has 16 amino acids. The complete variable domain, with remaining parts taken from reference TRBV18 and TRBJ2-5, reads NAGVMQNPRHLVRRRGQEARLRCSPMKGHSHVYWYRQLPEEGLKFMVYLQKENIIDESGMPKERFSAEFPKEGPSILRIQQVVRGDSAAYFCASSPRTANTQETQYFGPGTRLLVL.

The V call is TRBV30, the J call TRBJ1-1; D unresolved. CDR1 is GTSNPN, CDR2 SVGIG, per germline (reference sequence). This CDR3 has 11 amino acids. V was clipped by 3 bases and J by 11 bases, with 13 bases between them. The CDR3 loop reads CAWRRPPAAFF. The CDR3 coding sequence is TGTGCCTGGAGAAGACCCCCTGCGGCTTTCTTT. Full variable domain (rest looked up from reference TRBV30 and TRBJ1-1): SQTIHQWPATLVQPVGSPLSLECTVEGTSNPNLYWYRQAAGRGLQLLFYSVGIGQISSEVPQNLSASRPQDRQFILSSKKLLLSDSGFYLCAWRRPPAAFFGQGTRLTVV.